Below are 21 T cell receptor beta chains sequenced from a single sample in a study of T cells in Graves' hyperthyroidism and ophthalmopathy. TCR beta CDR3 region amplification was performed from RNA transcripts. The HTBI primer set drove a first-round RT-PCR of the TCR CDR3. TCRdb passed the multiplex PCR reads through MiXCR, listing each CDR3 protein once. The sample includes about 200,000 distinct CDR3 sequences, around 16% of them seen just once. The specimen was blood. These TCRs come from a woman between 45 and 65 years old with Graves' hyperthyroidism.

The rearrangement joins TRBV20-1 to TRBJ1-5, with D perhaps matching TRBD1 (5 bases). V lost 0 bases and J 6 bases, leaving 12 bases between the germline ends. CDR3 length: 14 amino acids. CDR1 and CDR2 (germline): DFQATT, SNEGSKA (reference sequence). The CDR3 bases are TGCAGTGCTAGAGATATAGGGGCAGGTCAGCCCCAGCATTTT. It specifies CSARDIGAGQPQHF.

This clonotype was detected ten times or more. V usage is TRBV5-1 and J usage is TRBJ2-1; 14 bases agree with TRBD2. J lost 0 bases, V lost 0 bases, and 2 bases had no gene match. The CDR3 has 18 residues. Germline values: CDR1 SGHRS, CDR2 YFSETQ. The CDR3, as DNA: TGCGCCAGCAGCTTGGCCGGGACTAGCGGGAGCTCCTACAATGAGCAGTTCTTC. It specifies CASSLAGTSGSSYNEQFF.

The V and J genes are TRBV19 and TRBJ2-1; 12 positions agree with TRBD1. The J segment lost 0 bases and the V segment lost 5 bases, leaving 2 bases of the junction unmatched. Per the germline V gene, CDR1 is LNHDA and CDR2 is SQIVND (reference sequence). The CDR3 runs to 16 residues. The CDR3 DNA reads as TGTGCCAGTAGTCTGGGACAGGGGGCCTCCTACAATGAGCAGTTCTTC. Translated, it gives CASSLGQGASYNEQFF.

This clonotype came up many times. V and J are TRBV28 and TRBJ1-2; D call uncertain. The CDR3 has 15 amino acids. The ends were cut back, 6 bases at V and 4 bases at J, with 18 bases in the middle. Looked up from germline, CDR1 is MDHEN and CDR2 is SYDVKM. The CDR3 here is CASSIIERDLYGYTF. CDR3 nucleotides: TGTGCCAGCAGCATTATCGAGAGGGATCTCTATGGCTACACCTTC.

This clonotype was counted only a few times. V usage is TRBV20-1 and J usage is TRBJ2-1; tentative D call: TRBD2 (6 bases). The CDR3 totals 14 residues. V was cut by 6 bases and J by 7 bases, with 19 bases left in between. Germline V gene data show CDR1 as DFQATT and CDR2 as SNEGSKA (reference sequence). This CDR3 is CSAWASARWNEQFF. Here the CDR3 DNA reads TGCAGTGCCTGGGCTAGCGCCCGGTGGAATGAGCAGTTCTTC.

The chain combines TRBV12-3 or TRBV12-4 with TRBJ2-3; 7 nucleotides line up with TRBD2. J lost 2 bases, V lost 6 bases, and 8 bases had no gene match. The CDR3 is made up of 15 amino acids. The CDR3 region is CASRELAAFTDTQYF. The DNA for the CDR3 is TGTGCCAGCAGGGAGCTAGCGGCGTTCACAGATACGCAGTATTTT.

This clonotype was seen many times. The rearrangement uses TRBV10-2 and TRBJ2-5, with D hard to call. Germline V gene lookup returns CDR1 WSHSY and CDR2 SAAADI. This CDR3 has 14 amino acids. Trimming pared 6 bases from V and 3 bases from J, leaving 14 bases between. The CDR3 region is CASSTLVGKETQYF. The CDR3 nucleotides are TGCGCCAGCAGCACCCTAGTGGGGAAAGAGACCCAGTACTTC.

This clonotype was seen a few times. CDR3: CGALFGTSGSNEQFF. The DNA for the CDR3 is TGCGGCGCTCTATTCGGGACTAGCGGGAGTAATGAGCAGTTCTTC. The genes are TRBV29-1 and TRBJ2-1; 14 positions agree with TRBD2. The CDR3 is 15 residues long. Germline values: CDR1 SQVTM, CDR2 ANQGSEA.

This clonotype came up a few times. J is TRBJ2-2 and V is TRBV15; tentative D call: TRBD2 (6 bases). CDR3 length equals 17 residues. Germline V lookup: CDR1 LNHNV, CDR2 YYDKDF (reference sequence). V was clipped by 0 bases and J by 3 bases, with 14 bases between them. The CDR3 region has the DNA TGTGCCACCAGCAGAGATCAGACTAGAAGGTACACCGGGGAGCTGTTTTTT. Translation: CATSRDQTRRYTGELFF.

This clonotype has ten or more counts. The CDR3 here is CSANLDGNTEAFF. The CDR3 DNA reads TGCAGTGCTAACCTGGACGGGAACACTGAAGCTTTCTTT. V gene TRBV20-1 combines with J gene TRBJ1-1; D gene uncertain. This CDR3 spans 13 amino acids. The V end was cut by 4 bases, the J end by 1 base, with 10 bases between. Germline CDR1 is DFQATT and CDR2 is SNEGSKA (reference sequence).

This chain connects TRBV14 to TRBJ2-7; 9 nucleotides agree with TRBD2. The CDR3 contains 13 residues. Trimming took 5 bases from V and 5 from J; bases not matched to a gene: 4. Germline V gene lookup returns CDR1 SGHDN and CDR2 FVKESK. CDR3 coding DNA: TGTGCCAGCAGCTCCCGGACTAGCGACGAGCAGTACTTC. This translates into CASSSRTSDEQYF.

This clonotype was seen ten or more times. The V call is TRBV20-1, the J call TRBJ2-1; TRBD2 aligns across 7 bases. The V and J ends lost 3 bases and 5 bases, in that order; junction bases with no gene match: 7. CDR1 DFQATT and CDR2 SNEGSKA come from the germline V gene (reference sequence). The CDR3 runs 14 residues. As DNA, the CDR3 is TGCAGTGCTAGTAGGCTAGCGGAACACAATGAGCAGTTCTTC. Residues: CSASRLAEHNEQFF.

In its sample, this clonotype was seen many times. The rearrangement uses TRBV2 and TRBJ2-2; D not certain. V was cut by 4 bases and J by 0 bases, with 6 bases left in between. Germline lookup yields CDR1 SNHLY and CDR2 FYNNEI. This CDR3 has 14 amino acids. CDR3 coding DNA: TGTGCCAGCAGTGTCACGGCGAACACCGGGGAGCTGTTTTTT. It translates to CASSVTANTGELFF.

The gene calls are TRBV19 and TRBJ1-1; D is unclear. This CDR3 spans 13 amino acids. V lost 2 bases and J lost 7, with 11 bases in between. The germline gives CDR1 LNHDA, CDR2 SQIVND (reference sequence). CDR3: CASSISPGSEAFF. CDR3 sequence (DNA): TGTGCCAGTAGTATAAGCCCCGGCAGTGAAGCTTTCTTT. The full variable domain, rest sourced from reference TRBV19 and TRBJ1-1, is DGGITQSPKYLFRKEGQNVTLSCEQNLNHDAMYWYRQDPGQGLRLIYYSQIVNDFQKGDIAEGYSVSREKKESFPLTVTSAQKNPTAFYLCASSISPGSEAFFGQGTRLTVV.

The genes are TRBV9 and TRBJ2-1; no firm D call. Germline V lookup: CDR1 SGDLS, CDR2 YYNGEE. Trimming took 0 bases from V and 2 from J, leaving 9 bases between them. The CDR3 has 15 amino acids. This chain's CDR3 is CASSVAAAPYNEQFF. Written as DNA, the CDR3 is TGTGCCAGCAGCGTAGCGGCGGCTCCCTACAATGAGCAGTTCTTC.

This clonotype was recorded at least ten times. The genes are TRBV7-9 and TRBJ1-1, with D uncertain. The V gene lost 6 bases and the J gene lost 4 bases, with 15 bases spanning the gap. This CDR3 is 14 amino acids long. CDR1 is SEHNR and CDR2 is FQNEAQ in the germline V gene (reference sequence). The CDR3, as DNA: TGTGCCAGCAGTCAGGCCGGAGAGGTCACTGAAGCTTTCTTT. This encodes CASSQAGEVTEAFF.

Many counts were recorded for this clonotype. The chain recombines TRBV20-1 with TRBJ1-5; possible D gene TRBD1, 5 bases. This CDR3 spans 13 amino acids. V was cut by 6 bases and J by 4 bases, with 13 bases left in between. CDR1 is DFQATT and CDR2 is SNEGSKA in the germline V gene (reference sequence). The CDR3 region is CSAQGRANQPQHF. The CDR3 nucleotides are TGCAGTGCACAAGGCAGGGCGAATCAGCCCCAGCATTTT.

The table lists this clonotype with many counts. The rearrangement joins TRBV12-3 or TRBV12-4 to TRBJ1-1; possible D gene TRBD1, 6 bases. This CDR3 is 14 amino acids long. Trimming removed 5 bases from V and 4 bases from J, with 14 bases in between. The chain's CDR3 is CASSTRGLGTEAFF. The CDR3 region has the DNA TGTGCCAGCAGTACCAGGGGACTAGGCACTGAAGCTTTCTTT.

This clonotype was observed at least ten times. The J gene is TRBJ1-2, the V gene TRBV6-1; tentative D call: TRBD1 (5 bases). The V end was cut by 6 bases, the J end by 2 bases, with 13 bases between. The CDR3 contains 14 residues. Germline V gene data show CDR1 as MNHNS and CDR2 as SASEGT. The CDR3 here is CASSKRTRNYGYTF. CDR3 nucleotide sequence: TGTGCCAGCAGCAAACGGACAAGAAACTATGGCTACACCTTC.

There are many counts of this clonotype. The V and J genes are TRBV6-1 and TRBJ2-2, with 7 bases fitting TRBD2. The CDR3 loop spans 15 amino acids. With V trimmed by 5 bases and J by 0 bases, 3 bases remained unmatched. Per the germline V gene, CDR1 is MNHNS and CDR2 is SASEGT. The CDR3 nucleotides read TGTGCCAGCAGTCCTAGCGGATCGAACACCGGGGAGCTGTTTTTT. Residues: CASSPSGSNTGELFF.

The table lists this clonotype with a few counts. Its ends do not fully match the called genes, so a read error is possible. V usage is TRBV5-1 and J usage is TRBJ1-5; 7 nucleotides agree with TRBD1. The CDR3 is 15 residues long. CDR1 and CDR2 (germline): SGHRS, YFSETQ. The CDR3 DNA reads as TGCGCCAGCAGCTTGTCAGGGGGTAGCGATCAGCCCCAGCATTTT. Translated, it gives CASSLSGGSDQPQHF. The entire variable domain, with the rest obtained from reference TRBV5-1 and TRBJ1-5, is as follows: KAGVTQTPRYLIKTRGQQVTLSCSPISGHRSVSWYQQTPGQGLQFLFEYFSETQRNKGNFPGRFSGRQFSNSRSEMNVSTLELGDSALYLCASSLSGGSDQPQHFGDGTRLSIL.